The 32 T cell receptor beta chains reported below all come from one sample, sequenced in a study of identifying expanded T cells in peripheral blood. The method was immunoSEQ multiplex PCR; TCRdb's version includes in-frame clones alone and lacks a portion of them. Among 90,000 or so clones listed, 85% to 90% were seen once. Input material: blood. The receptor source for this set is a person aged 18-69 years in good health.

This clone was counted between two and nine times. V gene TRBV7-2 combines with J gene TRBJ2-7; 11 positions agree with TRBD2. CDR1 SGHTA and CDR2 FQGNSA come from the germline V gene. The V and J ends lost 5 bases and 3 bases, in that order; junction bases with no gene match: 0. CDR3 length: 13 residues. CDR3 nucleotides: TGTGCCAGCAGCGGGACTAGCGGCTACGAGCAGTACTTC. Protein sequence: CASSGTSGYEQYF.

This clone has a single count. This chain uses TRBV7-2 with TRBJ1-5; D may be TRBD1 (6 bases). Per germline, CDR1 SGHTA and CDR2 FQGNSA. With 4 bases removed from V and 9 bases from J, the gap between germline ends came to 19 bases. The CDR3 has 15 residues. The CDR3: CASSWTARLWGPQHF. For the CDR3, the DNA is TGTGCCAGCAGCTGGACAGCGCGGCTTTGGGGGCCCCAGCATTTT.

This clone was seen just once. This chain joins TRBV4-3 and TRBJ1-5; D is unclear. This CDR3 has 15 residues. CDR1 is LGHNA, CDR2 YSLEER, per germline. Trimming stripped 0 bases from V and 6 bases from J, with 12 bases between. CDR3 protein: CASSQDTRSSQPQHF. CDR3 DNA: TGCGCCAGCAGCCAAGATACACGTTCCAGTCAGCCCCAGCATTTT.

This clone has only one observation. The chain is built from TRBV11-2 and TRBJ1-1, with D maybe TRBD1 (5 bases). CDR1 is SGHAT, CDR2 FQNNGV, per germline. The V and J ends lost 7 bases and 5 bases respectively, with 14 bases between them. The CDR3 spans 13 residues. In nucleotides, the CDR3 is TGTGCCAGCACCCGGGTTGGGGGAACTGAAGCTTTCTTT. As protein: CASTRVGGTEAFF.

This rearrangement joins TRBV7-2 to TRBJ2-1, with 8 nucleotides matching TRBD1. Germline-derived CDR1 and CDR2 are SGHTA and FQGNSA. The CDR3 runs 15 residues. The trim removed 2 bases at V and 9 bases at J, leaving 9 bases unmatched. In nucleotides, the CDR3 is TGTGCCAGCAGCTTACAGGGGGCGCTTCGGAGTGAGCAGTTCTTC. Protein sequence: CASSLQGALRSEQFF.

This CDR3 reads CASSLGPVGYGYTF. In DNA form, the CDR3 reads TGTGCCAGCAGCTTGGGTCCGGTGGGCTATGGCTACACCTTC. The chain carries TRBV5-6 and TRBJ1-2; no clear D. Between the trimmed V and J ends, which lost 0 bases and 4 bases, there was a span of 10 bases. Germline V CDR1 and CDR2: SGHDT, YYEEEE. This CDR3 comprises 14 residues.

The V call is TRBV9, the J call TRBJ2-7; the D call may be TRBD1 or TRBD2 (6 bases each). The V gene's germline CDR1 is SGDLS and CDR2 YYNGEE. The CDR3 extends over 15 amino acids. V gave up 3 bases and J gave up 4 bases, with 17 bases separating them. This CDR3 reads CASSALGGLGYEQYF. CDR3 nucleotides: TGTGCCAGCAGCGCCCTGGGGGGCTTAGGGTACGAGCAGTACTTC.

V gene TRBV4-3 combines with J gene TRBJ1-1, with 7 bases fitting TRBD1. V shed 0 bases and J 1 base; nucleotides not matched to a gene: 8. Germline loops: CDR1 LGHNA, CDR2 YSLEER. This CDR3 comprises 17 residues. DNA of the CDR3: TGCGCCAGCAGCCAAGATCCGACAGGGAAGGGGAACACTGAAGCTTTCTTT. Its protein product is CASSQDPTGKGNTEAFF.

V is TRBV4-2 and J is TRBJ2-1; maybe TRBD2 (7 bases). The V and J ends lost 8 bases and 6 bases respectively, with 14 bases between them. The CDR3 is made up of 13 amino acids. In germline, CDR1 is LGHNA, CDR2 YNFKEQ. Here the CDR3 DNA reads TGTGCCAGCCAGCGGGGACAATTCAATGAGCAGTTCTTC. Protein: CASQRGQFNEQFF.

This clone appeared a few times. The chain combines TRBV7-2 with TRBJ1-4, with D perhaps matching TRBD1 (5 bases). V lost 6 bases and J lost 3, with 14 bases in between. The CDR3 length is 15 residues. Germline values: CDR1 SGHTA, CDR2 FQGNSA. CDR3 amino acids: CASSLRGSPNEKLFF. The CDR3 coding sequence is TGTGCCAGCAGTCTTAGGGGTTCTCCTAATGAAAAACTGTTTTTT.

V gene TRBV4-1 combines with J gene TRBJ1-2; D is uncertain. V was pared by 4 bases and J by 1 base, with 7 bases between. The V gene's germline CDR1 is MGHRA and CDR2 YSYEKL. This CDR3 is 13 amino acids long. Written as DNA, the CDR3 is TGCGCCAGCAGCCCACGGGATAACTATGGCTACACCTTC. It encodes CASSPRDNYGYTF.

The chain combines TRBV19 with TRBJ1-5; TRBD1 agrees at 9 bases. The CDR3 covers 13 residues. V lost 7 bases to trimming and J lost 9 bases; unmatched junction nucleotides: 7. Looked up from germline, CDR1 is LNHDA and CDR2 is SQIVND (reference sequence). CDR3 DNA sequence: TGTGCCAGTAATACAGGGGGCTTGGGGCCCCAGCATTTT. It is translated as CASNTGGLGPQHF.

This sequence joins TRBV7-2 and TRBJ2-7; maybe TRBD2 (5 bases). This CDR3 is built from 14 residues. Trimming removed 1 base at V and 2 bases at J, with 9 bases between. The germline V gene encodes CDR1 SGHTA and CDR2 FQGNSA. CDR3 coding DNA: TGTGCCAGCAGCTTAGGCGGGTTTACCTACGAGCAGTACTTC. Protein product: CASSLGGFTYEQYF.

This chain links TRBV5-1 with TRBJ1-2; 9 nucleotides align to TRBD1. V shed 3 bases and J 6 bases; nucleotides not matched to a gene: 12. Germline V lookup: CDR1 SGHRS, CDR2 YFSETQ. The CDR3 sequence is 16 residues long. The CDR3 sequence is CASSSESGTGWDGYTF. The CDR3, as DNA: TGCGCCAGCAGCTCGGAATCCGGGACAGGGTGGGATGGCTACACCTTC. The entire variable domain, with the rest obtained from reference TRBV5-1 and TRBJ1-2, is as follows: KAGVTQTPRYLIKTRGQQVTLSCSPISGHRSVSWYQQTPGQGLQFLFEYFSETQRNKGNFPGRFSGRQFSNSRSEMNVSTLELGDSALYLCASSSESGTGWDGYTFGSGTRLTVV.

The count of this clone is one. The chain couples TRBV7-9 to TRBJ1-1, with D possibly being TRBD1 (5 bases). With 3 bases removed from V and 5 bases from J, the gap between germline ends came to 16 bases. Looked up from germline, CDR1 is SEHNR and CDR2 is FQNEAQ (reference sequence). CDR3 length: 15 residues. The CDR3 nucleotides read TGTGCCAGCAGCTTCTCCGTTTGGGGGAAGACTGAAGCTTTCTTT. Its protein product is CASSFSVWGKTEAFF.

This sequence joins TRBV4-3 and TRBJ2-3, with 8 bases that match TRBD1. This CDR3 is built from 15 residues. The V and J ends lost 1 base and 4 bases, in that order; junction bases with no gene match: 4. CDR1 and CDR2 (germline): LGHNA, YSLEER. CDR3 loop: CASSQAGQGSDTQYF. The CDR3 bases are TGCGCCAGCAGCCAAGCTGGACAGGGCTCAGATACGCAGTATTTT.

The chain uses TRBV29-1 and TRBJ1-1, with TRBD1 matching over 8 bases. The CDR3 runs to 14 residues. The germline gives CDR1 SQVTM, CDR2 ANQGSEA. Trimming at V came to 3 bases and at J to 4 bases, leaving 7 bases not matched to a gene. CDR3 protein: CSVERDRTFTEAFF. CDR3 in DNA: TGCAGCGTTGAGAGGGACAGGACGTTCACTGAAGCTTTCTTT.

The sample holds one count of this clone. The chain carries TRBV4-3 and TRBJ1-3; D might be TRBD1 (6 bases). The CDR3 runs to 18 residues. V gave up 0 bases and J gave up 1 base, with 16 bases separating them. Per the germline V gene, CDR1 is LGHNA and CDR2 is YSLEER. CDR3 sequence: CASSQDGGRLLSGNTIYF. The CDR3 DNA reads as TGCGCCAGCAGCCAAGATGGGGGCAGATTGCTTTCTGGAAACACCATATATTTT.

The chain couples TRBV15 to TRBJ2-5, with unresolved D. CDR3 length: 13 amino acids. Per germline, CDR1 LNHNV and CDR2 YYDKDF (reference sequence). Trimming shortened V by 0 bases and J by 5 bases, and 7 bases separated the two germline ends. The CDR3 region has the DNA TGTGCCACCAGCAGAGATGGTTCGGAGACCCAGTACTTC. This gives the protein CATSRDGSETQYF.

The CDR3 loop reads CASSRSGTAYEQYF. The CDR3 DNA follows: TGTGCCAGCAGCCGCTCCGGGACAGCCTACGAGCAGTACTTC. V is TRBV7-9 and J is TRBJ2-7, with 7 bases identical to TRBD1. This CDR3 comprises 14 residues. Germline V gene sequence: CDR1 SEHNR, CDR2 FQNEAQ (reference sequence). J was trimmed by 2 bases and V by 5 bases; bases with no gene match: 6.

Sample share makes this clone medium-sized. The chain recombines TRBV11-2 with TRBJ1-2; 7 bases map to TRBD1. The CDR3 is 16 amino acids. Germline CDR1 is SGHAT and CDR2 is FQNNGV. V lost 5 bases and J lost 0; bases outside the gene matches: 9. The CDR3 protein is CASSKQGSISNYGYTF. CDR3 nucleotides: TGTGCCAGCAGCAAACAGGGGTCAATATCTAACTATGGCTACACCTTC.

This chain joins TRBV29-1 and TRBJ2-3; no clear D. Looked up from germline, CDR1 is SQVTM and CDR2 is ANQGSEA. The V and J ends lost 8 bases and 3 bases respectively, with 9 bases between them. The CDR3 is made up of 11 amino acids. The CDR3 sequence is CSLTTTDTQYF. For the CDR3, the DNA is TGCAGCTTAACGACGACAGATACGCAGTATTTT.

On this clone itself: Germline is not matched at one junction end, which may reflect a read error. The CDR3, as DNA: TGTGCCAGCAGGTTGGGGAGGGGGGACCCGTACAATGAGCAGTTCTTC. Amino acids: CASRLGRGDPYNEQFF. The V and J genes are TRBV5-4 and TRBJ2-1; TRBD2 is a possible D gene (7 bases). CDR3 size: 16 residues. In germline, CDR1 is SGHNT, CDR2 YYREEE (reference sequence).

The V gene is TRBV18, the J gene TRBJ2-7; D gene ambiguous. Germline assignment: CDR1 KGHSH and CDR2 LQKENI. V dropped 0 bases and J dropped 2 bases, with 11 bases sitting between them. The CDR3 is made up of 15 amino acids. This CDR3 is CASSPPSGSTYEQYF. CDR3 in DNA: TGTGCCAGCTCACCACCTTCGGGTTCAACCTACGAGCAGTACTTC.

The rearrangement uses TRBV30 and TRBJ1-2; no reliable D call. V was pared by 3 bases and J by 6 bases, with 5 bases between. The CDR3 spans 10 residues. Germline CDR1 GTSNPN, CDR2 SVGIG (reference sequence). CDR3 in amino acids: CAWRGNGYTF. The CDR3 region has the DNA TGTGCCTGGAGAGGGAATGGCTACACCTTC.

The V call is TRBV7-9, the J call TRBJ1-1, with 8 bases fitting TRBD1. Per the germline V gene, CDR1 is SEHNR and CDR2 is FQNEAQ (reference sequence). CDR3 size: 13 residues. Losses at the gene ends were 5 bases for V and 5 bases for J; bases not matched to a gene: 4. Written as DNA, the CDR3 is TGTGCCAGCAGCCTCCGGGACAGGACTGAAGCTTTCTTT. Translating gives CASSLRDRTEAFF. The variable domain in full, completed from reference TRBV7-9 and TRBJ1-1, reads DTGVSQNPRHKITKRGQNVTFRCDPISEHNRLYWYRQTLGQGPEFLTYFQNEAQLEKSRLLSDRFSAERPKGSFSTLEIQRTEQGDSAMYLCASSLRDRTEAFFGQGTRLTVV.

The chain is built from TRBV20-1 and TRBJ2-1, with 7 bases that match TRBD2. Germline V gives CDR1 DFQATT, CDR2 SNEGSKA (reference sequence). With 3 bases clipped from V and 15 bases from J, the junction kept 8 bases outside the gene matches. The CDR3 runs to 11 residues. CDR3 residues: CSARGGTRVFF. In DNA, the CDR3 is TGCAGTGCTAGGGGGGGGACGAGGGTGTTCTTC.

This chain links TRBV5-6 with TRBJ1-2; D remains ambiguous. The V gene's germline CDR1 is SGHDT and CDR2 YYEEEE. Between the trimmed V and J ends, which lost 0 bases and 2 bases, there was a span of 5 bases. This CDR3 has 13 amino acids. The CDR3 nucleotides read TGTGCCAGCAGCTTGGGGCGGAACTATGGCTACACCTTC. Translating it yields CASSLGRNYGYTF.

This sequence joins TRBV5-1 and TRBJ2-7; 9 bases are a match to TRBD1. Germline V gene sequence: CDR1 SGHRS, CDR2 YFSETQ. V lost 4 bases and J lost 4; bases outside the gene matches: 6. CDR3 length: 14 residues. CDR3 residues: CASSTQGADYEQYF. As DNA, the CDR3 is TGCGCCAGCAGCACACAGGGGGCGGATTACGAGCAGTACTTC.

The chain carries TRBV15 and TRBJ2-1; maybe TRBD2 (5 bases). Germline CDR1 reads LNHNV; CDR2 reads YYDKDF (reference sequence). This CDR3 is 15 amino acids long. V was cut by 0 bases and J by 4 bases, with 10 bases left in between. CDR3 DNA: TGTGCCACCAGCAGAGATCCCGGGGAGTACAATGAGCAGTTCTTC. It translates to CATSRDPGEYNEQFF.

The chain has TRBV5-6 and TRBJ1-4; D remains unclear. Trimming removed 3 bases at V and 0 bases at J, with 6 bases between. CDR3 size: 14 residues. The germline V gene encodes CDR1 SGHDT and CDR2 YYEEEE. For the CDR3, the DNA is TGTGCCAGCAGCTCTCACCCAACTAATGAAAAACTGTTTTTT. This sequence encodes CASSSHPTNEKLFF.

The J gene is TRBJ1-2, the V gene TRBV19; D uncertain. The CDR3 has 11 amino acids. V was trimmed by 9 bases and J by 2 bases, leaving 7 bases between them. Germline CDR1 and CDR2: LNHDA and SQIVND (reference sequence). DNA for the CDR3: TGTGCCAGCCACAGAAACTATGGCTACACCTTC. Translating it yields CASHRNYGYTF. Variable domain in full (rest from reference TRBV19 and TRBJ1-2): DGGITQSPKYLFRKEGQNVTLSCEQNLNHDAMYWYRQDPGQGLRLIYYSQIVNDFQKGDIAEGYSVSREKKESFPLTVTSAQKNPTAFYLCASHRNYGYTFGSGTRLTVV.